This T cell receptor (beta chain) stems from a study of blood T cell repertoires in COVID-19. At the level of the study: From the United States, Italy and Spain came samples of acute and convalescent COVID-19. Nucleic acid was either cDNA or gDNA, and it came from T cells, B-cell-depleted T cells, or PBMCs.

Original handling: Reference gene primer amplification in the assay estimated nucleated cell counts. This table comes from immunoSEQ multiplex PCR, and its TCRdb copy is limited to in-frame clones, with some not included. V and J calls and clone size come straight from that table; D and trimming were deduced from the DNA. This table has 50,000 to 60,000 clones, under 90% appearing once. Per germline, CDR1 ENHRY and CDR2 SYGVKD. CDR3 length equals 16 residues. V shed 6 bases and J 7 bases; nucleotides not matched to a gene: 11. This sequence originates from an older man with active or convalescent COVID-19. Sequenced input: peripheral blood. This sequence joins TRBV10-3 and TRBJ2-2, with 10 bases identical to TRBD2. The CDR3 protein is CAIRILAGDGNGELFF. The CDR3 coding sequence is TGTGCCATCAGGATCCTAGCGGGAGACGGTAACGGGGAGCTGTTTTTT.